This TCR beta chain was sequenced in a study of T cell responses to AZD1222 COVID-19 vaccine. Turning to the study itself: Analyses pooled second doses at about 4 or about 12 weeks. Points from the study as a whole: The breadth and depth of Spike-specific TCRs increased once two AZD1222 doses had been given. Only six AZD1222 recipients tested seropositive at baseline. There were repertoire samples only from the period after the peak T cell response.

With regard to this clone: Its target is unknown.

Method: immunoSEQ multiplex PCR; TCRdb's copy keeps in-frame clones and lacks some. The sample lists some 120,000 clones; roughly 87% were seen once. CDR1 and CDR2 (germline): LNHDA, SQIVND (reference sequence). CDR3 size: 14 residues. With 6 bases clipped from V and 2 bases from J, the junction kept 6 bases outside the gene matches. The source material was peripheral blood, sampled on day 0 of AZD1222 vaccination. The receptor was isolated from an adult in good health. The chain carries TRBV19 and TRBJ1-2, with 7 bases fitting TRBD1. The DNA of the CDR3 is TGTGCCAGTAGGGCGACAGGGTTCAACTATGGCTACACCTTC. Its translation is CASRATGFNYGYTF.